A single sample gave rise to the 10 T cell receptor beta chains below, sequenced in a study of OX40 agonist ivuxolimab in advanced cancers. The protocol was immunoSEQ multiplex PCR, while the TCRdb copy is restricted to in-frame clones and leaves out a portion. The data show under 95,000 clones, approximately 89% seen once. The starting material was CD4+ or CD8+ T cells sorted from blood, obtained in a trial of the OX40 agonist ivuxolimab. The receptors stem from an adult with an advanced solid tumor such as melanoma, head and neck, liver or kidney cancer.

V gene TRBV5-1 combines with J gene TRBJ1-4, with 7 bases aligning to TRBD1. The V and J ends lost 3 bases and 0 bases, in that order; junction bases with no gene match: 8. This CDR3 region has 17 residues. Looked up from germline, CDR1 is SGHRS and CDR2 is YFSETQ. The CDR3 spells CASSSGQPFTTNEKLFF. CDR3 DNA sequence: TGCGCCAGCAGCTCGGGACAGCCTTTCACAACTAATGAAAAACTGTTTTTT.

The CDR3 region is CASNSEETQYF. CDR3 bases: TGCGCCAGCAACTCGGAAGAGACCCAGTACTTC. The chain couples TRBV5-1 to TRBJ2-5; D is undetermined. The CDR3 has 11 residues. Germline lookup yields CDR1 SGHRS and CDR2 YFSETQ. V lost 6 bases to trimming and J lost 3 bases, with 6 bases between them.

V is TRBV6-1 and J is TRBJ2-3; D unresolved. Germline assignment: CDR1 MNHNS and CDR2 SASEGT. Trimming left V 6 bases short and J 3 bases short, with 7 bases between. The CDR3 extends over 12 amino acids. The CDR3: CASSGGTDTQYF. CDR3 coding DNA: TGTGCCAGCAGCGGTGGTACAGATACGCAGTATTTT.

The chain has TRBV5-4 and TRBJ2-7; 9 bases line up with TRBD2. Trimming removed 0 bases from V and 1 base from J; junction bases left unmatched: 2. The V gene's germline CDR1 is SGHNT and CDR2 YYREEE (reference sequence). The CDR3 is 15 amino acids. The CDR3 DNA sequence: TGTGCCAGCAGCTTGGGACTAGCGGAATCCTACGAGCAGTACTTC. Translating gives CASSLGLAESYEQYF.

CDR3 nucleotide sequence: TGTGCCAGCAGCAGACGGACAGGGGTGAACACCGGGGAGCTGTTTTTT. Protein: CASSRRTGVNTGELFF. V gene TRBV7-3 combines with J gene TRBJ2-2; 9 bases align to TRBD1. Germline-derived CDR1 and CDR2 are SGHTA and FQGTGA. Germline trimming cut 5 bases from V and 1 base from J; bases unmatched to any gene: 5. The CDR3 is 16 residues long.

The chain couples TRBV2 to TRBJ1-1; TRBD1 matches at 8 bases. Germline V gives CDR1 SNHLY, CDR2 FYNNEI. The trim removed 5 bases at V and 2 bases at J, leaving 4 bases unmatched. This CDR3 has 14 amino acids. The CDR3 protein is CASSYGQGNTEAFF. The CDR3 nucleotides are TGTGCCAGCAGTTACGGACAGGGTAACACTGAAGCTTTCTTT.

J is TRBJ1-2 and V is TRBV6-1, with D possibly TRBD1 on 5 matching bases. V dropped 5 bases and J dropped 8 bases, with 18 bases sitting between them. The germline V gene has CDR1 MNHNS and CDR2 SASEGT. The CDR3 sequence is 14 residues long. The CDR3 DNA reads TGTGCCAGCAGTACCCCAAAGGGGTCAGGCGGCTACACCTTC. As protein: CASSTPKGSGGYTF.

The genes are TRBV7-9 and TRBJ2-7, with D unresolved. Germline loops: CDR1 SEHNR, CDR2 FQNEAQ (reference sequence). V lost 5 bases, J lost 4 bases, and 12 bases lay in between. CDR3 length: 13 residues. The CDR3 protein is CASSPFTAYEQYF. In DNA, the CDR3 is TGTGCCAGCAGCCCTTTTACGGCTTACGAGCAGTACTTC.

The chain couples TRBV6-5 to TRBJ1-6; D remains ambiguous. The CDR3 loop spans 12 amino acids. Germline loops: CDR1 MNHEY, CDR2 SVGAGI. Deletions cut 5 bases from V and 9 bases from J, with 8 bases between. CDR3: CASSPPPSPLHF. The CDR3 DNA sequence: TGTGCCAGCAGTCCGCCCCCTTCACCCCTCCACTTT.

The gene calls are TRBV19 and TRBJ1-4, with a weak D call TRBD1 (5 bases). The CDR3 consists of 14 residues. Trimming stripped 2 bases from V and 7 bases from J, with 11 bases between. Germline loops: CDR1 LNHDA, CDR2 SQIVND (reference sequence). DNA of the CDR3: TGTGCCAGTAGTATACAGGGTGGAAGTGAAAAACTGTTTTTT. It yields the protein CASSIQGGSEKLFF.